This T cell receptor (beta chain) was sequenced in a study of regulatory T cells in long-lasting Graves disease. Noted time point: newly diagnosed GD, antithyroid drugs for less than 3 months. The TCR library was made from RNA that had been extracted from PBMCs in TRIzol. V was clipped by 9 bases and J by 5 bases; unmatched bases: 12. The CDR3 has 15 amino acids. The germline V gene encodes CDR1 LNHDA and CDR2 SQIVND (reference sequence). Investigators prepared the TCR beta libraries by applying iRepertoire HTBI primers and Arm-PCR of CDR3 regions. TCRdb fed the multiplex PCR reads into MiXCR, producing one record per CDR3 protein. The table lists 360,000 or so distinct CDR3 sequences, 15% to 20% of them singletons, with around 20% in the top ten. A further study also used this sample, focusing on T cells in Graves' hyperthyroidism and ophthalmopathy.

The input for sequencing was peripheral blood mononuclear cells (PBMCs), taken at new diagnosis, from a patient treated with antithyroid drugs. This TCR was recovered from a woman younger than 35 with Graves disease. The V call is TRBV19, the J call TRBJ1-1, with TRBD1 matching 10 bases. Here the CDR3 DNA reads TGTGCCAGCAGCCAGGGGGACAGGGGTGGAACTGAAGCTTTCTTT. This gives the protein CASSQGDRGGTEAFF.